Listed here is a single T cell receptor beta chain. Antigen specificity is unknown. Preparation of the TCRbeta library was carried out with unique molecular identifiers. TCRdb reanalysed the PCR reads using MiXCR and keeps one entry per CDR3 protein. The sample lists almost 600,000 distinct CDR3 sequences, 25% to 30% occurring once. The data were obtained in a study of T-cell reconstitution after alpha-beta-depleted transplantation in children. Study results and caveats: Fresh T-cell production supplied most of the T-cell counts and diversity seen one year after transplant.

Germline-derived CDR1 and CDR2 are MNHEY and SMNVEV (reference sequence). V was shortened by 5 bases and J by 6 bases, with 14 bases between the two germline ends. CDR3 length equals 14 residues. The origin of this receptor is a boy less than two years old with Wiskott-Aldrich syndrome, due to receive a stem cell transplant. The genes are TRBV27 and TRBJ1-5; the D is unclear. Sequencing used PBMCs, obtained before TCRalphabeta/CD19-depleted stem cell transplant. CDR3 protein: CASSPTPYTQPQHF. The CDR3 region has the DNA TGTGCCAGCAGTCCGACACCGTACACTCAGCCCCAGCATTTT.